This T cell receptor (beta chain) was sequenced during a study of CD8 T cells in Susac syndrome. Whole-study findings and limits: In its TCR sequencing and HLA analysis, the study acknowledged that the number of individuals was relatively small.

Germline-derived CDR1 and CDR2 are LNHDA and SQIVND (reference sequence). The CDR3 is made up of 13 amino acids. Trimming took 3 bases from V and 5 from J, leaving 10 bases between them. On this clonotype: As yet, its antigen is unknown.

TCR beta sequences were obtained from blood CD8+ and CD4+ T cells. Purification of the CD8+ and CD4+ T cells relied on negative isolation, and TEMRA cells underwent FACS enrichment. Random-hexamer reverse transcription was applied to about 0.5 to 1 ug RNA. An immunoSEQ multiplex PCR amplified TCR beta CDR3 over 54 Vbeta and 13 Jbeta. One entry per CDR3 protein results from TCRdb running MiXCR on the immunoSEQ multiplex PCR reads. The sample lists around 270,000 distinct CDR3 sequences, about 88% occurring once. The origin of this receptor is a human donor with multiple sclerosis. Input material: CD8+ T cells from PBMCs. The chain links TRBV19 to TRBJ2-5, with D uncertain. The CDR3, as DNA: TGTGCCAGTAGTATCCTCGATATGGAGACCCAGTACTTC. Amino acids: CASSILDMETQYF.